The 30 T cell receptor beta chains reported below all come from one sample, sequenced in a study of shared clonotypes between healthy human individuals. Produced via immunoSEQ multiplex PCR; TCRdb's table is partial and in-frame only. Of approximately 1,500,000 clones listed, around 97% were seen once; the top ten hold 1.2%. The sample consisted of naive CD4+ T cells sorted from blood. Subset denoted: CD45RA+ positively selected. These receptors were taken from a man aged 25-40 years in good health.

The CDR3 bases are TGTGCCAGCAGGCGACAGGGGGAAGTCAATGAGCAGTTCTTC. This translates into CASRRQGEVNEQFF. This chain uses TRBV14 with TRBJ2-1; 9 positions match TRBD1. The CDR3 totals 14 residues. Looked up from germline, CDR1 is SGHDN and CDR2 is FVKESK. V trimming: 6 bases; J trimming: 6 bases; junction bases outside the gene matches: 6. The whole variable domain, filled in from reference TRBV14 and TRBJ2-1, reads EAGVTQFPSHSVIEKGQTVTLRCDPISGHDNLYWYRRVMGKEIKFLLHFVKESKQDESGMPNNRFLAERTGGTYSTLKVQPAELEDSGVYFCASRRQGEVNEQFFGPGTRLTVL.

This chain links TRBV6-4 with TRBJ2-3; no clear D gene. The CDR3 has 13 amino acids. The V end was cut by 5 bases, the J end by 1 base, with 7 bases between. Germline loops: CDR1 MRHNA, CDR2 SNTAGT. The CDR3 nucleotides read TGTGCCAGCAGTCGGGTGGGCACAGATACGCAGTATTTT. Translation gives CASSRVGTDTQYF.

V is TRBV2 and J is TRBJ1-5, with D possibly matching TRBD1 (6 bases). V lost 6 bases and J 5 bases, leaving 17 bases between the germline ends. The length of the CDR3 is 15 residues. CDR1 and CDR2 (germline): SNHLY, FYNNEI. The CDR3 sequence: CASRSLPDRYQPQHF. The CDR3 DNA reads TGTGCCAGCAGGAGCCTCCCGGACAGATATCAGCCCCAGCATTTT.

The chain joins TRBV15 to TRBJ1-2; D gene uncertain. V was clipped by 0 bases and J by 7 bases, with 12 bases between them. The CDR3 loop spans 14 amino acids. Germline V gene data show CDR1 as LNHNV and CDR2 as YYDKDF (reference sequence). CDR3 sequence: CATSRDRHAAGYTF. The CDR3 DNA is TGTGCCACCAGCAGAGATCGGCACGCAGCTGGCTACACCTTC.

The chain combines TRBV7-9 with TRBJ2-2, with TRBD2 as a possible D gene (6 bases). The CDR3 extends over 15 amino acids. The V gene's germline CDR1 is SEHNR and CDR2 FQNEAQ (reference sequence). V was clipped by 5 bases and J by 3 bases, with 13 bases between them. Here the CDR3 DNA reads TGTGCCAGCAGCCCTACTAGCTTCCACACCGGGGAGCTGTTTTTT. Its protein product is CASSPTSFHTGELFF.

The CDR3 region is CASSRRWGPGTEAFF. The CDR3 bases are TGTGCCAGCAGCCGACGTTGGGGGCCAGGGACTGAAGCTTTCTTT. The chain couples TRBV6-5 to TRBJ1-1, with D perhaps TRBD1 (6 bases). V lost 6 bases and J lost 5, with 19 bases in between. The germline CDR1 and CDR2 sequences are MNHEY and SVGAGI. The CDR3 sequence is 15 residues long.

The rearrangement links TRBV4-2 to TRBJ2-1; 14 bases agree with TRBD2. J was trimmed by 9 bases and V by 0 bases; bases with no gene match: 10. Germline V gene data show CDR1 as LGHNA and CDR2 as YNFKEQ. The CDR3 has 18 residues. The chain's CDR3 is CASSQDGPGLAGEGEQFF. The CDR3 DNA is TGTGCCAGCAGCCAAGATGGTCCGGGACTAGCGGGAGAGGGTGAGCAGTTCTTC.

This sequence joins TRBV6-6 and TRBJ2-3, with a possible D match to TRBD1 (6 bases). The CDR3 runs to 16 residues. The germline V gene has CDR1 MNHNY and CDR2 SVGAGI (reference sequence). V was clipped by 6 bases and J by 0 bases, with 16 bases between them. The CDR3 DNA sequence: TGTGCCAGCAGGGGATCCGGGACAACTAGCACAGATACGCAGTATTTT. Residues: CASRGSGTTSTDTQYF.

Regarding this clone: At the DNA level, this CDR3 is encoded by other sequences in the same sample as well. The chain carries TRBV6-1 and TRBJ2-3, with D unclear. The CDR3 is 12 amino acids. The V end lost 2 bases, the J end lost 6 bases, and 6 bases lay between the germline ends. The germline gives CDR1 MNHNS, CDR2 SASEGT. The CDR3 reads CASSELRDTQYF. The CDR3 bases are TGTGCCAGCAGTGAACTAAGGGATACGCAGTATTTT.

The chain combines TRBV28 with TRBJ2-1; TRBD2 matches at 11 bases. Germline loops: CDR1 MDHEN, CDR2 SYDVKM. The V and J ends lost 6 bases and 5 bases, in that order; junction bases with no gene match: 6. The CDR3 has 15 amino acids. CDR3 nucleotides: TGTGCCAGCAGCCGGACTAGCGGGCAACACAATGAGCAGTTCTTC. It is translated as CASSRTSGQHNEQFF.

The chain employs TRBV6-1 and TRBJ1-2, with 9 bases aligning to TRBD1. The J segment lost 4 bases and the V segment lost 6 bases, leaving 6 bases of the junction unmatched. The CDR3 spans 14 residues. Germline loops: CDR1 MNHNS, CDR2 SASEGT. CDR3 sequence reads: CASSTGTGRYGYTF. For the CDR3, the DNA is TGTGCCAGCAGCACCGGGACAGGGCGCTATGGCTACACCTTC.

The table lists this clone with a count of one. J is TRBJ2-1 and V is TRBV11-2, with D possibly being TRBD1 or TRBD2 (5 bases each). Germline lookup yields CDR1 SGHAT and CDR2 FQNNGV. Trimming took 3 bases from V and 2 from J, leaving 17 bases between them. This CDR3 is built from 17 residues. CDR3 loop: CASSLTFVGRAYNEQFF. CDR3 DNA: TGTGCCAGCAGCTTGACGTTTGTGGGACGGGCCTACAATGAGCAGTTCTTC.

V is TRBV19 and J is TRBJ2-7; D is undetermined. CDR1 is LNHDA, CDR2 SQIVND, per germline (reference sequence). Trimming pared 4 bases from V and 3 bases from J, leaving 10 bases between. This CDR3 comprises 13 residues. The CDR3: CASSRTENYEQYF. CDR3 coding DNA: TGTGCCAGTAGTAGAACAGAGAACTACGAGCAGTACTTC.

The chain links TRBV27 to TRBJ2-7, with D unclear. The CDR3 length is 18 residues. Looked up from germline, CDR1 is MNHEY and CDR2 is SMNVEV (reference sequence). With 5 bases removed from V and 4 bases from J, the gap between germline ends came to 27 bases. This chain's CDR3 is CASSLYTPRPEDPYEQYF. The CDR3 nucleotides are TGTGCCAGCAGTCTCTACACCCCTCGTCCCGAGGACCCTTACGAGCAGTACTTC.

This clone came up once. This chain joins TRBV9 and TRBJ2-5; 9 nucleotides align to TRBD2. The J call is uncertain, as TRBJ2-7 better fits the DNA end. Germline V gene data show CDR1 as SGDLS and CDR2 as YYNGEE. The CDR3 is 14 amino acids. The CDR3 sequence: CASSLAGSSYEQYF. For the CDR3, the DNA is TGTGCCAGCAGCCTAGCGGGAAGTTCCTACGAGCAGTACTTC.

With regard to this clone: Other DNA sequences of this sample code for an identical CDR3. V is TRBV2 and J is TRBJ1-5; unclear D gene. This CDR3 spans 13 amino acids. Deletions cut 3 bases from V and 4 bases from J, with 7 bases between. The germline V gene has CDR1 SNHLY and CDR2 FYNNEI. This chain's CDR3 is CASSEGQNQPQHF. The CDR3 DNA follows: TGTGCCAGCAGTGAGGGCCAAAATCAGCCCCAGCATTTT.

The gene calls are TRBV21-1 and TRBJ2-3; the DNA was not compared with TRBD2, the D call given in the table. TRBV21-1 constitutes a pseudogene. CDR3 size: 15 residues. The CDR3 DNA reads as TGTGCCAGCAGTCAAGGGACTAGCTCTCGGTATACGCAGTATTTT. Amino acid sequence: CASSQGTSSRYTQYF.

The chain recombines TRBV11-1 with TRBJ1-3; D is unclear. Trimming left V 10 bases short and J 0 bases short, with 16 bases between. Looked up from germline, CDR1 is SGHAT and CDR2 is FQDESV (reference sequence). The CDR3 consists of 15 residues. CDR3 sequence reads: CATGRTTLSGNTIYF. The DNA for the CDR3 is TGTGCCACCGGCCGGACCACACTCTCTGGAAACACCATATATTTT.

A few counts support this clone. The V call is TRBV27, the J call TRBJ2-1, with 8 bases identical to TRBD1. The J segment lost 8 bases and the V segment lost 5 bases, leaving 5 bases of the junction unmatched. Germline CDR1 reads MNHEY; CDR2 reads SMNVEV (reference sequence). The CDR3 consists of 13 residues. The CDR3 sequence is CASSGDRGYEQFF. The CDR3 DNA is TGTGCCAGCAGTGGCGACAGGGGCTATGAGCAGTTCTTC.

The CDR3: CASSGSRVASGRASGYEQYF. CDR3 sequence (DNA): TGTGCCAGCAGTGGCTCTAGAGTTGCTAGCGGGAGGGCCTCTGGGTACGAGCAGTACTTC. J is TRBJ2-7 and V is TRBV2; 12 positions match TRBD2. The CDR3 consists of 20 residues. J lost 4 bases, V lost 4 bases, and 20 bases had no gene match. CDR1 and CDR2 (germline): SNHLY, FYNNEI.

V gene TRBV11-2 combines with J gene TRBJ2-3; 16 nucleotides match TRBD2. Looked up from germline, CDR1 is SGHAT and CDR2 is FQNNGV. This CDR3 has 15 residues. V shed 7 bases, J shed 3 bases, and the junction held 1 base outside the gene matches. DNA for the CDR3: TGTGCCAGCAAGGGACTAGCGGGAGGGACAGATACGCAGTATTTT. As protein: CASKGLAGGTDTQYF.

The rearrangement uses TRBV19 and TRBJ2-6, with no clear D. Trimming left V 6 bases short and J 3 bases short, with 6 bases between. CDR1 is LNHDA and CDR2 is SQIVND in the germline V gene (reference sequence). The CDR3 spans 13 residues. CDR3 nucleotides: TGTGCCAGTAGGGCAAGTGGGGCCAACGTCCTGACTTTC. Encoded protein: CASRASGANVLTF.

This chain links TRBV28 with TRBJ1-1; D remains unclear. CDR1 is MDHEN and CDR2 is SYDVKM in the germline V gene. Trimming cost V 2 bases and J 9 bases, with 13 bases left between them. The CDR3 totals 13 residues. In DNA, the CDR3 is TGTGCCAGCAGTTTAATCCTGGGCAGTCAAGCTTTCTTT. Its translation: CASSLILGSQAFF.

J is TRBJ2-3 and V is TRBV10-3; 8 positions match TRBD2. The germline gives CDR1 ENHRY, CDR2 SYGVKD. The junction had 8 bases not matched to a gene; V was cut back by 3 bases and J by 3 bases. This CDR3 is 16 amino acids long. The CDR3 sequence: CAISELSGSDTDTQYF. As DNA, the CDR3 is TGTGCCATCAGTGAATTAAGCGGGAGCGATACAGATACGCAGTATTTT.

V and J are TRBV11-3 and TRBJ2-1; no clear D gene. Trimming cost V 5 bases and J 5 bases, with 10 bases left between them. The CDR3 is 13 residues long. Germline loops: CDR1 SGHNT, CDR2 YENEEA. This CDR3 is CASSNGPNNEQFF. The CDR3 coding sequence is TGTGCCAGCAGCAACGGACCCAACAATGAGCAGTTCTTC.

This clone was detected only once. The chain joins TRBV6-5 to TRBJ2-1, with D maybe TRBD2 (5 bases). This CDR3 comprises 14 residues. Germline V CDR1 and CDR2: MNHEY, SVGAGI. V was cut by 0 bases and J by 7 bases, with 10 bases left in between. Here the CDR3 DNA reads TGTGCCAGCAGTTACTCGTACGGGGAAAATGAGCAGTTCTTC. This codes for CASSYSYGENEQFF.

V is TRBV6-1 and J is TRBJ2-1, with 9 bases matching TRBD1. Losses at the gene ends were 6 bases for V and 3 bases for J; bases not matched to a gene: 21. The CDR3 runs 20 residues. Germline CDR1 reads MNHNS; CDR2 reads SASEGT. CDR3 coding DNA: TGTGCCAGCAGAGAATACCCCCCCTTTCCCGGGACAGGGAACTACAATGAGCAGTTCTTC. It codes for CASREYPPFPGTGNYNEQFF.

The J gene is TRBJ2-2, the V gene TRBV5-1; no firm D call. The CDR3 runs 18 residues. Deletions cut 0 bases from V and 3 bases from J, with 18 bases between. Germline assignment: CDR1 SGHRS and CDR2 YFSETQ. This CDR3 reads CASSLAGGIKWYTGELFF. The CDR3 nucleotides are TGCGCCAGCAGCTTGGCCGGCGGTATTAAGTGGTACACCGGGGAGCTGTTTTTT.

The CDR3 DNA reads as TGTGCCAGCAGCCCCATGATTGGCGGGAGGCCTCTAGAGACCCAGTACTTC. Translation: CASSPMIGGRPLETQYF. The chain recombines TRBV7-2 with TRBJ2-5, with 8 bases fitting TRBD2. Germline trimming cut 5 bases from V and 4 bases from J; bases unmatched to any gene: 15. Germline CDR1 and CDR2: SGHTA and FQGNSA. The CDR3 runs 17 residues.

In nucleotides, the CDR3 is TGTGCCAGCAGCACCGCTAGCGGGAACTACGAGCAGTACTTC. This sequence encodes CASSTASGNYEQYF. The rearrangement links TRBV5-4 to TRBJ2-7, with TRBD2 matching 9 bases. J was trimmed by 3 bases and V by 4 bases; bases with no gene match: 5. The CDR3 covers 14 residues. CDR1 and CDR2 (germline): SGHNT, YYREEE (reference sequence).